What follows are 32 T cell receptor beta chains derived from one specimen sequenced in a study of spatial heterogeneity in lung cancer. Study findings and constraints: Counts of expanded intratumoral alpha and beta TCRs tracked tumor mutation counts.

Time point noted: sample taken at primary tumor resection. In TCRdb, the 5' RACE reads were re-called with MiXCR into one record per CDR3 protein. The sample has approximately 2,000 distinct CDR3 sequences, approximately 15% seen once; the top ten hold roughly 34%. No cognate antigen is known for these TCRs. The input for sequencing was lung tumor tissue, taken at surgery. The receptors come from a male donor with early-stage non-small cell lung cancer.

This clonotype rates as large. The V call is TRBV9, the J call TRBJ2-5, with D possibly TRBD1 on 6 matching bases. V lost 3 bases and J 5 bases, leaving 14 bases between the germline ends. The CDR3 runs to 14 residues. Germline V CDR1 and CDR2: SGDLS, YYNGEE. CDR3 sequence reads: CASSAEDRYETQYF. The DNA for the CDR3 is TGTGCCAGCAGCGCCGAGGACAGATACGAGACCCAGTACTTC.

This clonotype qualifies as medium-sized. The chain carries TRBV7-2 and TRBJ2-7; perhaps TRBD2 as D (6 bases). The CDR3 runs 14 residues. CDR1 and CDR2 from the germline V gene are SGHTA and FQGNSA. The germline V and J ends were trimmed by 4 bases and 2 bases, with 12 bases remaining between them. The CDR3 loop reads CASSSPSVAYEQYF. Here the CDR3 DNA reads TGTGCCAGCAGCTCCCCTAGCGTGGCCTACGAGCAGTACTTC.

By share, this clonotype counts as medium-sized. The chain has TRBV5-6 and TRBJ2-1, with no clear D. Germline loops: CDR1 SGHDT, CDR2 YYEEEE. V was shortened by 5 bases and J by 5 bases, with 8 bases between the two germline ends. This CDR3 has 12 amino acids. CDR3 region: CASRTLNNEQFF. The CDR3 region has the DNA TGTGCCAGCAGGACATTGAACAATGAGCAGTTCTTC.

By share, this clonotype counts as medium-sized (0.01 to 0.1%). The gene calls are TRBV7-9 and TRBJ2-4, with a tentative D call TRBD1 (5 bases). The CDR3 runs 15 residues. The germline V gene has CDR1 SEHNR and CDR2 FQNEAQ (reference sequence). V lost 3 bases and J lost 2, with 11 bases in between. CDR3 sequence (DNA): TGTGCCAGCAGCTTCCAAGGGGAAACCAAAAACATTCAGTACTTC. As protein: CASSFQGETKNIQYF.

By sample fraction, this clonotype is medium-sized. The chain links TRBV16 to TRBJ2-5; a possible D gene is TRBD2 (6 bases). The CDR3 loop spans 13 amino acids. Trimming cost V 5 bases and J 4 bases, with 11 bases left between them. Germline CDR1 reads KGHSY; CDR2 reads FQNENV. The CDR3: CASSTWRGETQYF. The CDR3 DNA follows: TGTGCCAGCAGCACCTGGAGGGGAGAGACCCAGTACTTC. Looking up the rest from reference TRBV16 and TRBJ2-5 gives the full variable domain: GEEVAQTPKHLVRGEGQKAKLYCAPIKGHSYVFWYQQVLKNEFKFLISFQNENVFDETGMPKERFSAKCLPNSPCSLEIQATKLEDSAVYFCASSTWRGETQYFGPGTRLLVL.

This clonotype is termed medium-sized (0.01 to 0.1%). V usage is TRBV27 and J usage is TRBJ1-2; unclear D gene. This CDR3 is built from 15 residues. The V gene's germline CDR1 is MNHEY and CDR2 SMNVEV (reference sequence). V gave up 1 base and J gave up 5 bases, with 14 bases separating them. DNA for the CDR3: TGTGCCAGCAGTTTATTTTCTAACGGAAGATATGGCTACACCTTC. Its translation is CASSLFSNGRYGYTF.

This clonotype ranks as large (0.1 to 1%). The V call is TRBV28, the J call TRBJ1-6; no clear D gene. The CDR3 loop spans 12 amino acids. Germline-derived CDR1 and CDR2 are MDHEN and SYDVKM. The V and J ends lost 5 bases and 12 bases respectively, with 11 bases between them. CDR3 nucleotide sequence: TGTGCCAGCAGTCCACCCCGAGGACCCCTCCACTTT. Protein sequence: CASSPPRGPLHF.

This chain links TRBV6-2 or TRBV6-3 with TRBJ2-4, with 7 nucleotides matching TRBD2. With 8 bases clipped from V and 3 bases from J, the junction kept 10 bases outside the gene matches. Germline CDR1 MNHEY, CDR2 SVGEGT. The CDR3 extends over 15 amino acids. CDR3 in DNA: TGTGCCAGCCGTCGGGGGGATGTAGACAAAAACATTCAGTACTTC. Encoded protein: CASRRGDVDKNIQYF.

By sample share, this clonotype is medium-sized. V is TRBV7-9 and J is TRBJ2-5, with 8 positions matching TRBD2. After removal of 4 bases from V and 3 bases from J, the junction contained 13 bases not matched to a gene. Germline V CDR1 and CDR2: SEHNR, FQNEAQ (reference sequence). The CDR3 length is 17 residues. This CDR3 is CASSSLEEAGGKETQYF. The CDR3 region has the DNA TGTGCCAGCAGCTCACTAGAGGAGGCGGGAGGTAAAGAGACCCAGTACTTC.

The sample holds many counts of this clonotype. CDR3 sequence reads: CSERSYNEQFF. The DNA for the CDR3 is TGCAGTGAGAGGTCCTACAATGAGCAGTTCTTC. The chain employs TRBV29-1 and TRBJ2-1; the D is unclear. Germline CDR1 is SQVTM and CDR2 is ANQGSEA. The CDR3 totals 11 residues.

By proportion, this clonotype is medium-sized. V is TRBV19 and J is TRBJ2-5, with TRBD1 as a possible D gene (5 bases). The V gene's germline CDR1 is LNHDA and CDR2 SQIVND (reference sequence). Trimming stripped 5 bases from V and 5 bases from J, with 12 bases between. The CDR3 length is 13 residues. In nucleotides, the CDR3 is TGTGCCAGTAGTCCGGACCCAGGGGAGACCCAGTACTTC. It is translated as CASSPDPGETQYF.

This chain uses TRBV4-1 with TRBJ1-6; D ambiguous. This CDR3 has 18 residues. V lost 1 base, J lost 10 bases, and 23 bases lay in between. Per germline, CDR1 MGHRA and CDR2 YSYEKL. The CDR3 protein is CASSQGEGSRPFESPLHF. The CDR3 coding sequence is TGCGCCAGCAGCCAAGGGGAGGGATCGCGCCCCTTTGAATCACCCCTCCACTTT.

This clonotype was seen repeatedly, ten times or more. This chain links TRBV24-1 with TRBJ2-4, with unresolved D. Deletions cut 2 bases from V and 0 bases from J, with 13 bases between. This CDR3 spans 17 amino acids. CDR1 is KGHDR, CDR2 SFDVKD, per germline. For the CDR3, the DNA is TGTGCCACCAGTGATTCAGACCATTCATTAGCCAAAAACATTCAGTACTTC. It yields the protein CATSDSDHSLAKNIQYF.

By sample share, this clonotype is medium-sized. The V gene is TRBV7-2, the J gene TRBJ2-3, with D maybe TRBD2 (6 bases). Trimming took 2 bases from V and 6 from J, leaving 15 bases between them. Germline V gene sequence: CDR1 SGHTA, CDR2 FQGNSA. The CDR3 has 15 residues. Written as DNA, the CDR3 is TGTGCCAGCAGCTTAAACCCGGGAGAAGGCGATACGCAGTATTTT. Its protein is CASSLNPGEGDTQYF.

By frequency in the sample, this clonotype is medium-sized (0.01 to 0.1%). The gene calls are TRBV3-1 and TRBJ2-1, with 8 bases lining up with TRBD1. Germline loops: CDR1 LGHDT, CDR2 YNNKEL (reference sequence). This CDR3 is 15 amino acids long. V lost 6 bases to trimming and J lost 2 bases; unmatched junction nucleotides: 6. DNA of the CDR3: TGTGCCAGCAGTCGCGACAGGGGTACCTACAATGAGCAGTTCTTC. Amino acid sequence: CASSRDRGTYNEQFF.

The sample holds many counts of this clonotype. This chain links TRBV20-1 with TRBJ2-5; 9 nucleotides align to TRBD2. CDR1 DFQATT and CDR2 SNEGSKA come from the germline V gene (reference sequence). The CDR3 loop spans 18 amino acids. V lost 0 bases to trimming and J lost 2 bases; unmatched junction nucleotides: 13. The CDR3 nucleotides read TGCAGTGCTAGAGATCTGCGGGGCGGGAGGGCAGGACAAGAGACCCAGTACTTC. It yields the protein CSARDLRGGRAGQETQYF.

The chain uses TRBV3-1 and TRBJ1-1, with D hard to call. The CDR3 is made up of 13 amino acids. The germline V and J ends were trimmed by 1 base and 2 bases, with 5 bases remaining between them. Germline CDR1 is LGHDT and CDR2 is YNNKEL (reference sequence). The CDR3 DNA is TGTGCCAGCAGCCAAGTGCCCAACACTGAAGCTTTCTTT. Translated, it gives CASSQVPNTEAFF.

This clonotype ranks as medium-sized. This chain connects TRBV27 to TRBJ2-5; D unresolved. CDR3 length: 11 residues. CDR1 is MNHEY and CDR2 is SMNVEV in the germline V gene (reference sequence). V was pared by 4 bases and J by 7 bases, with 7 bases between. The CDR3 bases are TGTGCCAGCAGTTCCCTGGGGACCCAGTACTTC. Its protein product is CASSSLGTQYF.

By share of the sample, this clonotype is medium-sized. V and J are TRBV2 and TRBJ2-1; no definite D call. The CDR3 length is 12 residues. Germline lookup yields CDR1 SNHLY and CDR2 FYNNEI. V was clipped by 6 bases and J by 4 bases, with 7 bases between them. The CDR3 sequence is CASRQEYNEQFF. The CDR3 DNA reads as TGTGCCAGCAGGCAGGAGTACAATGAGCAGTTCTTC.

This clonotype is large (0.1 to 1%) in the sample. The chain joins TRBV6-2 or TRBV6-3 to TRBJ1-2; no definite D call. V lost 5 bases, J lost 0 bases, and 7 bases lay in between. The germline V gene encodes CDR1 MNHEY and CDR2 SVGEGT. The CDR3 runs to 13 residues. CDR3 nucleotide sequence: TGTGCCAGCAGTGGAGAATCTAACTATGGCTACACCTTC. It codes for CASSGESNYGYTF.

This clonotype is classed as medium-sized (0.01 to 0.1%). V usage is TRBV10-2 and J usage is TRBJ1-1; tentatively, D is TRBD1 (5 bases). The length of the CDR3 is 15 residues. V was shortened by 3 bases and J by 4 bases, with 15 bases between the two germline ends. The V gene's germline CDR1 is WSHSY and CDR2 SAAADI. The CDR3 bases are TGCGCCAGCAGTGAATTGTCAGGGAGCGGCACTGAAGCTTTCTTT. Protein sequence: CASSELSGSGTEAFF.

By share, this clonotype ranks as medium-sized. The V call is TRBV27, the J call TRBJ2-7; D might be TRBD1 (7 bases). The CDR3 has 13 amino acids. CDR1 is MNHEY and CDR2 is SMNVEV in the germline V gene (reference sequence). Trimming shortened V by 5 bases and J by 2 bases, and 10 bases separated the two germline ends. CDR3 nucleotides: TGTGCCAGCAGTCTCAGGGGGGCCTACGAGCAGTACTTC. It encodes CASSLRGAYEQYF.

This clonotype is categorized as medium-sized (0.01 to 0.1%). V is TRBV5-6 and J is TRBJ2-7; 8 bases are a match to TRBD2. Unmatched junction bases numbered 4, after V lost 4 bases and J lost 1 base. The V gene's germline CDR1 is SGHDT and CDR2 YYEEEE. The CDR3 spans 14 residues. The CDR3 nucleotides read TGTGCCAGCAGCATCAGCGGGAGTTCCTACGAGCAGTACTTC. Translation: CASSISGSSYEQYF.

By proportion, this clonotype is medium-sized. The chain carries TRBV5-1 and TRBJ2-7; maybe TRBD1 (6 bases). This CDR3 is built from 14 residues. The germline gives CDR1 SGHRS, CDR2 YFSETQ. Trimming removed 5 bases from V and 1 base from J, with 13 bases in between. CDR3 sequence (DNA): TGCGCCAGCAGACCCGGGACATCTTCCTACGAGCAGTACTTC. Amino acids: CASRPGTSSYEQYF.

In this sample, this clonotype is medium-sized (0.01 to 0.1%). CDR3 in amino acids: CASSIQQGREQFF. CDR3 bases: TGTGCCAGTAGTATCCAACAGGGTCGTGAGCAGTTCTTC. J is TRBJ2-1 and V is TRBV19, with D maybe TRBD1 (6 bases). The CDR3 contains 13 residues. V lost 3 bases and J lost 9, with 12 bases in between. The germline CDR1 and CDR2 sequences are LNHDA and SQIVND (reference sequence).

This clonotype is labeled medium-sized. The gene calls are TRBV6-5 and TRBJ2-2; weak D call: TRBD2 (6 bases). This CDR3 contains 16 residues. Germline V gene sequence: CDR1 MNHEY, CDR2 SVGAGI. V lost 0 bases to trimming and J lost 7 bases, with 15 bases between them. CDR3 sequence reads: CASSYSGGGGLGELFF. CDR3 DNA sequence: TGTGCCAGCAGTTACTCTGGGGGAGGAGGCCTCGGGGAGCTGTTTTTT.

This clonotype was picked up many times. The chain joins TRBV7-7 to TRBJ2-2, with 7 bases matching TRBD2. Germline V gene data show CDR1 as SSHAT and CDR2 as FNYEAQ (reference sequence). V gave up 3 bases and J gave up 4 bases; unmatched junction bases: 2. This CDR3 contains 14 residues. The CDR3 nucleotides are TGTGCCAGCAGCTTGGGGGGGTCCACCGGGGAGCTGTTTTTT. It is translated as CASSLGGSTGELFF. Supplemented by reference TRBV7-7 and TRBJ2-2, the full variable domain reads GAGVSQSPRYKVTKRGQDVTLRCDPISSHATLYWYQQALGQGPEFLTYFNYEAQPDKSGLPSDRFSAERPEGSISTLTIQRTEQRDSAMYRCASSLGGSTGELFFGEGSRLTVL.

This clonotype rates as medium-sized. V and J are TRBV27 and TRBJ1-1; the D gene is possibly TRBD1 (5 bases). Deletions cut 6 bases from V and 0 bases from J, with 8 bases between. CDR1 is MNHEY, CDR2 SMNVEV, per germline (reference sequence). The CDR3 has 13 amino acids. CDR3 protein: CASREGLNTEAFF. CDR3 nucleotide sequence: TGTGCCAGCAGGGAGGGGTTGAACACTGAAGCTTTCTTT.

By share of the sample, this clonotype is medium-sized (0.01 to 0.1%). This chain joins TRBV7-3 and TRBJ2-1; weak D call: TRBD2 (6 bases). V gave up 1 base and J gave up 6 bases, with 16 bases separating them. Germline V CDR1 and CDR2: SGHTA, FQGTGA. CDR3 length: 16 residues. The CDR3 coding sequence is TGTGCCAGCAGCTTAAGCTACGGGAGAAGCTTCAATGAGCAGTTCTTC. It specifies CASSLSYGRSFNEQFF.

This clonotype was seen many times. The chain uses TRBV29-1 and TRBJ2-7, with a possible D match to TRBD2 (6 bases). V dropped 4 bases and J dropped 0 bases, with 13 bases sitting between them. Germline CDR1 and CDR2: SQVTM and ANQGSEA. The CDR3 is 14 residues long. CDR3 loop: CSVAGGKSSYEQYF. CDR3 nucleotides: TGCAGCGTTGCGGGCGGGAAAAGCTCCTACGAGCAGTACTTC.

In its sample, this clonotype ranks as medium-sized (0.01 to 0.1%). The V call is TRBV28, the J call TRBJ2-1; 7 nucleotides match TRBD2. Trimming took 2 bases from V and 6 from J; bases not matched to a gene: 7. This CDR3 contains 15 residues. CDR1 and CDR2 from the germline V gene are MDHEN and SYDVKM. The CDR3: CASSLVAGAANEQFF. In DNA, the CDR3 is TGTGCCAGCAGTTTAGTTGCGGGAGCTGCCAATGAGCAGTTCTTC.

This clonotype counts as medium-sized. This rearrangement joins TRBV28 to TRBJ1-1; D unresolved. V lost 2 bases and J 5 bases, leaving 12 bases between the germline ends. The CDR3 spans 14 residues. Per germline, CDR1 MDHEN and CDR2 SYDVKM. The CDR3 loop is CASSLQRVGTEAFF. The CDR3 DNA reads TGTGCCAGCAGTTTACAAAGGGTTGGGACTGAAGCTTTCTTT.